This T cell receptor beta chain originates from a study of T cells in Graves' hyperthyroidism and ophthalmopathy. This clonotype was seen more than once but under ten times. RNA transcripts yielded amplified TCR beta CDR3 regions. The study used the HTBI primer set for a first-round RT-PCR of the TCR CDR3. MiXCR was run by TCRdb on the multiplex PCR reads, yielding one entry per CDR3 protein. The table has under 350,000 distinct CDR3 sequences, 20% to 25% seen once. CDR1 SGHRS and CDR2 YFSETQ come from the germline V gene. The CDR3 consists of 14 residues. V was cut by 0 bases and J by 0 bases, with 5 bases left in between. About 10 ml fresh peripheral blood yielded the PBMCs.

Material: blood. This chain uses TRBV5-1 with TRBJ2-3, with no clear D. The TCR sequence derives from a woman aged 45-65 years with Graves' hyperthyroidism. In nucleotides, the CDR3 is TGCGCCAGCAGCTTGGACTATAGCACAGATACGCAGTATTTT. Translating gives CASSLDYSTDTQYF.